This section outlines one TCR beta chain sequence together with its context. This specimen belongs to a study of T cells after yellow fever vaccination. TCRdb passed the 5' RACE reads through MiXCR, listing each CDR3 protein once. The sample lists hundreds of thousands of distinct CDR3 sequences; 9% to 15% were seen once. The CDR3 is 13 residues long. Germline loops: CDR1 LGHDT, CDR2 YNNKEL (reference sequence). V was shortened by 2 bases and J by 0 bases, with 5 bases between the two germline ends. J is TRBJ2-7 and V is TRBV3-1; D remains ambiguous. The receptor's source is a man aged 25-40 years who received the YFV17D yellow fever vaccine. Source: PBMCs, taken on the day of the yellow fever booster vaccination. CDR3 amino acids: CASSQSTSYEQYF. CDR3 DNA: TGTGCCAGCAGCCAATCCACCTCCTACGAGCAGTACTTC.